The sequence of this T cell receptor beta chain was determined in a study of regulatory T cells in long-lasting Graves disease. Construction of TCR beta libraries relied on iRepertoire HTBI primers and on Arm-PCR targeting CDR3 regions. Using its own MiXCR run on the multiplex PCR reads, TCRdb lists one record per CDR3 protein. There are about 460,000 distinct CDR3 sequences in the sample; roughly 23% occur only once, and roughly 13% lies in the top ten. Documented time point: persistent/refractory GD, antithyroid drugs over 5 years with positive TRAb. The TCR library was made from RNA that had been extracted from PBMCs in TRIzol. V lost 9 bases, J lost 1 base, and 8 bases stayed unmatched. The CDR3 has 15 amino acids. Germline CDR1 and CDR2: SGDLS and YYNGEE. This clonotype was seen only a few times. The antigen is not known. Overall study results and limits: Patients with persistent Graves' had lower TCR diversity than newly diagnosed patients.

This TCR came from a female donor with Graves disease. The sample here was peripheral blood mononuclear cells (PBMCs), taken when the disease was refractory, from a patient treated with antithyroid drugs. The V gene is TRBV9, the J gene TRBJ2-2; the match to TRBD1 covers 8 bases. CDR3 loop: CATSTGTGNTGELFF. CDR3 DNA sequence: TGTGCCACCTCAACCGGGACAGGGAACACCGGGGAGCTGTTTTTT. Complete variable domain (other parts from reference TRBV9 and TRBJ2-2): DSGVTQTPKHLITATGQRVTLRCSPRSGDLSVYWYQQSLDQGLQFLIQYYNGEERAKGNILERFSAQQFPDLHSELNLSSLELGDSALYFCATSTGTGNTGELFFGEGSRLTVL.